This T cell receptor (beta chain) was identified during a study of regulatory T cells in long-lasting Graves disease. Whole-study context: The study enrolled newly diagnosed Graves' patients on antithyroid drugs under 3 months.

Findings and caveats of the study: The study examined only peripheral blood, not thyroid tissue.

Assembly of TCR beta libraries relied on iRepertoire HTBI primers together with Arm-PCR of CDR3 regions. TCRdb redid the calling of the multiplex PCR reads with MiXCR, one entry per CDR3 protein. This sample has roughly 220,000 distinct CDR3 sequences; roughly 18% occur once, and the top ten carry approximately 20%. CDR3 length equals 14 residues. Between the trimmed V and J ends, which lost 6 bases and 1 base, there was a span of 11 bases. Germline CDR1 is MNHEY and CDR2 is SVGEGT. This clonotype has at least ten counts. Its target is unknown. Time point defined: newly diagnosed GD, antithyroid drugs for less than 3 months. PBMC RNA was the source of the TCR library. The diagnosis of Graves' disease used American Thyroid Association guidelines. A volume of roughly 9.9 milliliters of peripheral blood was collected in EDTA tubes.

The chain links TRBV6-2 or TRBV6-3 to TRBJ2-3, with no clear D. The source material was peripheral blood mononuclear cells (PBMCs), sampled at new diagnosis, from a patient treated with antithyroid drugs. The sequence was obtained from a female donor with Graves disease. The CDR3: CASRSLFGTDTQYF. The CDR3 DNA sequence: TGTGCCAGCAGGAGTCTTTTTGGCACAGATACGCAGTATTTT.